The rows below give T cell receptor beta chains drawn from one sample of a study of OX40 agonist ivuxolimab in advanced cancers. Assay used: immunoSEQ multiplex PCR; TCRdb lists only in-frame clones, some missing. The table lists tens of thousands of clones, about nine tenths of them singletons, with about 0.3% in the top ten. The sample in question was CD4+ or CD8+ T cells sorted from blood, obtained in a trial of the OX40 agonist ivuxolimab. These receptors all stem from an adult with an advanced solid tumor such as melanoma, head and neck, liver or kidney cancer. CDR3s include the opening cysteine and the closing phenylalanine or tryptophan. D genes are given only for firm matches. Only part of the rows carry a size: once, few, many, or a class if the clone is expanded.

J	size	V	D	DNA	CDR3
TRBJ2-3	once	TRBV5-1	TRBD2	TGCGCCAGCAGCTTGTTCTTAGCGGGGGACACAGATACGCAGTATTTT	CASSLFLAGDTDTQYF
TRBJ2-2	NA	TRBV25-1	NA	TGTGCCAGCAGTGGAAACACCGGGGAGCTGTTTTTT	CASSGNTGELFF
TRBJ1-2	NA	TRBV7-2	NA	TGTGCCAGCAGCTTAGGAACCGGAAACTATGGCTACACCTTC	CASSLGTGNYGYTF
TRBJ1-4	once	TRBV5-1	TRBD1	TGCGCCAGCAGTCCTGCACAGGGGATCAAGGAAAAACTGTTTTTT	CASSPAQGIKEKLFF
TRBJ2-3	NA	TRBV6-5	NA	TGTGCCAGCACCACACAGTCACCCCCGAGGGATACGCAGTATTTT	CASTTQSPPRDTQYF
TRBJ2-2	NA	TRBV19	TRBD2	TGTGCCAGTAGGTCACGACTCGGGGGGGACACCGGGGAGCTGTTTTTT	CASRSRLGGDTGELFF
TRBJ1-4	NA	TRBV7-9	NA	TGTGCCAGCAGCTCCCGGGGGGCCGAAAAACTGTTTTTT	CASSSRGAEKLFF
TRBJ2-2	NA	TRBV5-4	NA	TGTGCCAGCAGCTTGGGAGGACAGTCGTATCTGGGGGAGCTGTTTTTT	CASSLGGQSYLGELFF
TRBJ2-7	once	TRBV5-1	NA	TGCGCCAGCAGCTTGGGACAGGACTACGAGCAGTACTTC	CASSLGQDYEQYF
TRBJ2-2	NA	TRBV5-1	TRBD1	TGCGCCAGCACGGAGACAGGGATTGTAGGCACCGGGGAGCTGTTTTTT	CASTETGIVGTGELFF
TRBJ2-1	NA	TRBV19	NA	TGTGCCAGTAGTATAGGCCCAGGGTTGTTCTTC	CASSIGPGLFF
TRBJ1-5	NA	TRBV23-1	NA	TGCGCCAGCAGTCAAGGGTGGCGGGGGAAAATACAGCCCCAGCATTTT	CASSQGWRGKIQPQHF
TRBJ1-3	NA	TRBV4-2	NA	TGTGCCAGCAGCCTGGACAGCATCTACACTACCTCTGTTTCTGGAAACACCATATATTTT	CASSLDSIYTTSVSGNTIYF
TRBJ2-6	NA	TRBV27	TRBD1	TGTGCCAGCAGCAGACAGGGGGGGAGCGGGGCCAACGTCCTGACTTTC	CASSRQGGSGANVLTF
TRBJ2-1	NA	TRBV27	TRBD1	TGTGCCAGCAGACCCAGCCATGGGACAGGGAGTTGGAATGAGCAGTTCTTC	CASRPSHGTGSWNEQFF
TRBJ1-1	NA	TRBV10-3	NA	TGTGCCATCAAGGGAGGAGGAACTGAAGCTTTCTTT	CAIKGGGTEAFF
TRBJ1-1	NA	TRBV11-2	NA	TGTGCCAGCAGCGCGGACGTCACTGAAGCTTTCTTT	CASSADVTEAFF
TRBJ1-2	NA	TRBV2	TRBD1	TGTGCCAGCAGTGTTACAGGGGGCAAGGATGGCTACACCTTC	CASSVTGGKDGYTF
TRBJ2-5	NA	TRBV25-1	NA	TGTGCCAGCAGTGAGAGACAACCAGGGGAGACCCAGTACTTC	CASSERQPGETQYF
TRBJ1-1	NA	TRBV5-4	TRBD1	TGTGCCAGCAGCTTGAACCAGGGGGCGCCTGAAGCTTTCTTT	CASSLNQGAPEAFF
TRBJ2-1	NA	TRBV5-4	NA	TGTGCCAGCAGCACGCAGAACAATGAGCAGTTCTTC	CASSTQNNEQFF
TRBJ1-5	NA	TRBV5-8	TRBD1	TGTGCCAGCAGCTTGGGGACAGGGGGCCATCAGCCCCAGCATTTT	CASSLGTGGHQPQHF
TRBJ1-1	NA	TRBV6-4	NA	TGTGCCAGCAGACCCGGGACCGGGGTCGGGGACACTGAAGCTTTCTTT	CASRPGTGVGDTEAFF
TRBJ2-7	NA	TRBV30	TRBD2	TGTGCCTGGAGCCCCACGCGGGGGGCCTTAGTGGAGCAGTACTTC	CAWSPTRGALVEQYF
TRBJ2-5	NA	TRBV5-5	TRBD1	TGTGCCAGCAGCCATTCGACAGGGCCCGTAAGGCAGACCCAGTACTTC	CASSHSTGPVRQTQYF
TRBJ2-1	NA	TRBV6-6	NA	TGTGCCAGCAGCCAAAACAATGAGCAGTTCTTC	CASSQNNEQFF
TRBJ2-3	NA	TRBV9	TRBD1	TGTGCCAGCAGCGCTAACACAGGGGGAGGTACAGATACGCAGTATTTT	CASSANTGGGTDTQYF
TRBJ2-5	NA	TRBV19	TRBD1	TGTGCCAGTAGTTCCGGGACAGGGGGCGGAGAGACCCAGTACTTC	CASSSGTGGGETQYF
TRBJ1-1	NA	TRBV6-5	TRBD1	TGTGCCAGCAGTACCCGGACAGGGACGTTTGAAGCTTTCTTT	CASSTRTGTFEAFF
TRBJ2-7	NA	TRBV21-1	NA	TGTGCCAGCAGCAAGTACTTGACAGGGAACTCCTACGAGCAGTACTTC	CASSKYLTGNSYEQYF
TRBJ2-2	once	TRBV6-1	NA	TGTGCCAGCCCCCTGCCCAGGAACACCGGGGAGCTGTTTTTT	CASPLPRNTGELFF
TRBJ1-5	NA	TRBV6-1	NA	TGTGCCAGTCATTATAGGGGTCCCAATCAGCCCCAGCATTTT	CASHYRGPNQPQHF
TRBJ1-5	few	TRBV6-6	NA	TGTGCCAGCAGTACCCCAGGGGACGGGCAGCCCCAGCATTTT	CASSTPGDGQPQHF
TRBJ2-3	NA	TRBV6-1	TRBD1	TGTGCCAGCAGGGAAAGGGGACAGGGTACAGATACGCAGTATTTT	CASRERGQGTDTQYF
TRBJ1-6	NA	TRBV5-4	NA	TGTGCCAGCAGCTTAAGCCGCTCCTATAATTCACCCCTCCACTTT	CASSLSRSYNSPLHF
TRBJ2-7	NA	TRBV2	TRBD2	TGTGCCAGCAGTGAGCGACTAGCGGGGGCCTACGAGCAGTACTTC	CASSERLAGAYEQYF
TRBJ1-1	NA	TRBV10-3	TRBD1	TGTGCCATCAGTGAGGGACAGGGGAGCACTGAAGCTTTCTTT	CAISEGQGSTEAFF
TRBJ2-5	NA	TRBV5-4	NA	TGTGCCAGCAGTTTGGCACTAGCAAAAGAGACCCAGTACTTC	CASSLALAKETQYF
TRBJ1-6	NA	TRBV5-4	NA	TGTGCCAGCAGCTTGGGAGCGGATTTGAGTTCACCCCTCCACTTT	CASSLGADLSSPLHF
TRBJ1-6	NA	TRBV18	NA	TGTGCCAGCTCCCCAGAAACCAGGGAACGCCTCCACTTT	CASSPETRERLHF
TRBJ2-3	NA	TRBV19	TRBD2	TGTGCCAGTAGTATAGATGGCGGGGGAAGCACAGATACGCAGTATTTT	CASSIDGGGSTDTQYF
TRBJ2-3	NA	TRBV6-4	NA	TGTGCCAGCAGTGACTCAACCGCCACAGATACGCAGTATTTT	CASSDSTATDTQYF
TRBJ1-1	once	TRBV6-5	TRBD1	TGTGCCAGCAGTCCCAACAGGGGTTCAGCTTTCTTT	CASSPNRGSAFF
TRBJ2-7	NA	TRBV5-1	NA	TGCGCCAGCAGCTTGTCGTGGACAGTGACCTACGAGCAGTACTTC	CASSLSWTVTYEQYF
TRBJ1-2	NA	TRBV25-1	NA	TGTGCCAGCAGTGGCCCAACCAGCTTCTATGGCTACACCTTC	CASSGPTSFYGYTF
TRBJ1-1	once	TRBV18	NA	TGTGCCAGCTCACCACGGATGGGGGACCTGAACACTGAAGCTTTCTTT	CASSPRMGDLNTEAFF
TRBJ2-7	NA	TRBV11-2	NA	TGTGCCAGCAGCTTAGGAGACGGTTACGAGCAGTACTTC	CASSLGDGYEQYF
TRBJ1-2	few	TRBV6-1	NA	TGTGCCAGCAGTGAGGAAACAGGCCGGGGATGGTACTATGGCTACACCTTC	CASSEETGRGWYYGYTF
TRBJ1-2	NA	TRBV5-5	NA	TGTGCCAGCAGCTTATCCGGGACAACGAATTATGGCTACACCTTC	CASSLSGTTNYGYTF
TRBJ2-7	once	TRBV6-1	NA	TGTGCCAGCAGTGGAGGTGGGCGGAGCCTTTCCTCCTACGAGCAGTACTTC	CASSGGGRSLSSYEQYF
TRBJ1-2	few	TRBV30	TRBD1	TGTGCCTGGAGTGTCCAGGGGGCACACTATGGCTACACCTTC	CAWSVQGAHYGYTF
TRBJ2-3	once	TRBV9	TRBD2	TGTGCCAGCAGCGCTACAGCGGGGGGTTCAGATACGCAGTATTTT	CASSATAGGSDTQYF
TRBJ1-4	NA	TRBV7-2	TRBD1	TGTGCCAGCAGCCCCGACGGGACAGGCGCCGAACTGTTTTTT	CASSPDGTGAELFF
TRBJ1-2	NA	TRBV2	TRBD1	TGTGCCAGCAGATTGGGACAGTCCAACTATGGCTACACCTTC	CASRLGQSNYGYTF
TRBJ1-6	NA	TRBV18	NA	TGTGCCAGCTCACCAAAGACCGGGACGGTTAATTCACCCCTCCACTTT	CASSPKTGTVNSPLHF